The 19 T cell receptor beta chains below come from one sample, sequenced in a study of blood T cells in healthy people across ages. A J-beta primer mix and a sample-barcoded 5' primer were used in a second PCR of roughly 7 to 12 cycles. One entry per CDR3 protein results from TCRdb running MiXCR on the 5' RACE reads. This repertoire shows approximately 1.5 million distinct CDR3 sequences, around 40% found once; its top ten account for 4%. Sample: blood. The receptor set was obtained from a woman aged 18-29 years in good health.

The rearrangement joins TRBV5-1 to TRBJ2-3; D ambiguous. The CDR3 extends over 15 amino acids. V was shortened by 0 bases and J by 3 bases, with 11 bases between the two germline ends. Germline V lookup: CDR1 SGHRS, CDR2 YFSETQ. This CDR3 is CASSLVGWETDTQYF. CDR3 nucleotides: TGCGCCAGCAGCTTGGTAGGGTGGGAAACAGATACGCAGTATTTT.

The genes are TRBV20-1 and TRBJ2-7; 12 nucleotides agree with TRBD2. The end of the DNA fits TRBJ2-5 better, so the J call may be wrong. This CDR3 is 13 amino acids long. Germline lookup yields CDR1 DFQATT and CDR2 SNEGSKA (reference sequence). CDR3 bases: TGCAGTGCTCAGACTAGCGGGGGAGAGACCCAGTACTTC. Encoded protein: CSAQTSGGETQYF.

V usage is TRBV12-3 or TRBV12-4 and J usage is TRBJ2-7; 10 positions match TRBD2. This CDR3 is 15 amino acids long. V gave up 5 bases and J gave up 7 bases; unmatched junction bases: 11. CDR3 sequence reads: CASSKAGGPYNEQYF. As DNA, the CDR3 is TGTGCCAGCAGTAAAGCGGGGGGGCCTTACAATGAGCAGTACTTC.

V gene TRBV11-2 combines with J gene TRBJ2-7; D gene uncertain. Germline V gene data show CDR1 as SGHAT and CDR2 as FQNNGV. This CDR3 is 15 amino acids long. Trimming left V 4 bases short and J 2 bases short, with 15 bases between. The CDR3 sequence is CASSSLRSRTYEQYF. CDR3 bases: TGTGCCAGCAGCTCCTTGCGGTCCAGGACCTACGAGCAGTACTTC.

Ten or more counts support this clonotype. The rearrangement links TRBV6-2 or TRBV6-3 to TRBJ1-5, with D hard to call. V was pared by 2 bases and J by 0 bases, with 2 bases between. Germline V lookup: CDR1 MNHEY, CDR2 SVGEGT. The CDR3 runs 13 residues. The CDR3 sequence: CASSYRSNQPQHF. CDR3 coding DNA: TGTGCCAGCAGTTACCGTAGCAATCAGCCCCAGCATTTT.

As regards this clonotype: Germline is not matched at one junction end, which may reflect a read error. The gene calls are TRBV20-1 and TRBJ1-5; 7 nucleotides align to TRBD1. Germline values: CDR1 DFQATT, CDR2 SNEGSKA (reference sequence). CDR3 length: 15 residues. This chain's CDR3 is CSASQGGRSNQSQHF. The CDR3 coding sequence is TGCAGTGCTAGCCAGGGGGGTCGTAGCAATCAGTCCCAGCATTTT.

The genes are TRBV6-6 and TRBJ2-7; no clear D gene. V was pared by 9 bases and J by 10 bases, with 19 bases between. The germline CDR1 and CDR2 sequences are MNHNY and SVGAGI (reference sequence). The CDR3 runs 12 residues. CDR3 bases: TGTGCCAGTCGCCACGGAAACGGAATTCAGTACTTC. Amino acids: CASRHGNGIQYF.

The chain employs TRBV7-9 and TRBJ2-1; no firm D call. CDR3 size: 15 residues. V lost 2 bases to trimming and J lost 4 bases, with 12 bases between them. From germline, CDR1 is SEHNR and CDR2 FQNEAQ (reference sequence). The CDR3 nucleotides are TGTGCCAGCAGCTTATCGGCTGGGCCTTACAATGAGCAGTTCTTC. This gives the protein CASSLSAGPYNEQFF.

CDR3 DNA sequence: TGTGCCAGCAGCCGTGGGTCCGGACAGTTGGACACTGAAGCTTTCTTT. It specifies CASSRGSGQLDTEAFF. The chain is built from TRBV9 and TRBJ1-1; the D gene is possibly TRBD1 (6 bases). Trimming removed 4 bases from V and 3 bases from J, with 19 bases in between. There are 16 residues in the CDR3. Germline V gene sequence: CDR1 SGDLS, CDR2 YYNGEE.

The rearrangement links TRBV29-1 to TRBJ1-2; 11 nucleotides align to TRBD1. V shed 5 bases, J shed 8 bases, and the junction held 7 bases outside the gene matches. CDR3 length equals 13 residues. Germline V CDR1 and CDR2: SQVTM, ANQGSEA. Here the CDR3 reads CSVHAGTGGGYTF. DNA for the CDR3: TGCAGCGTTCATGCCGGGACAGGGGGAGGCTACACCTTC.

CDR3 bases: TGTGCCACCAACGCTTTTCCGCAGGACGGCCGCAATCAGCCCCAGCATTTT. This codes for CATNAFPQDGRNQPQHF. This sequence joins TRBV24-1 and TRBJ1-5; D unclear. V was pared by 8 bases and J by 2 bases, with 21 bases between. The CDR3 has 17 amino acids. The germline gives CDR1 KGHDR, CDR2 SFDVKD.

This clonotype showed up just a few times. V usage is TRBV20-1 and J usage is TRBJ2-1, with TRBD2 matching 7 bases. V trimming: 0 bases; J trimming: 0 bases; junction bases outside the gene matches: 8. CDR3 size: 17 residues. Germline loops: CDR1 DFQATT, CDR2 SNEGSKA (reference sequence). For the CDR3, the DNA is TGCAGTGCTAGAGATTTTAAGCGGGGTAGCTCCTACAATGAGCAGTTCTTC. This gives the protein CSARDFKRGSSYNEQFF.

The chain is built from TRBV6-2 or TRBV6-3 and TRBJ1-5, with 7 bases that match TRBD1. The germline V gene has CDR1 MNHEY and CDR2 SVGEGT. The V and J ends lost 9 bases and 6 bases, in that order; junction bases with no gene match: 5. The CDR3 is 12 residues long. CDR3 residues: CASKTGSQPQHF. CDR3 in DNA: TGTGCCAGTAAGACAGGGTCTCAGCCCCAGCATTTT.

In regard to this clonotype: One junction end disagrees with the germline gene, perhaps due to a read error. The chain combines TRBV5-1 with TRBJ2-3; D is perhaps TRBD2 (5 bases). The CDR3 is 13 amino acids. Germline V gene data show CDR1 as SGHRS and CDR2 as YFSETQ. The CDR3 region is CASSFGGTDTRYF. DNA for the CDR3: TGCGCCAGCAGCTTTGGAGGAACAGATACGCGGTATTTT. Combining the CDR3 with reference TRBV5-1 and TRBJ2-3 gives the whole variable domain KAGVTQTPRYLIKTRGQQVTLSCSPISGHRSVSWYQQTPGQGLQFLFEYFSETQRNKGNFPGRFSGRQFSNSRSEMNVSTLELGDSALYLCASSFGGTDTRYFGPGTRLTVL.

The chain joins TRBV4-3 to TRBJ1-2; weak D call: TRBD1 (5 bases). Germline loops: CDR1 LGHNA, CDR2 YSLEER. CDR3 length: 16 amino acids. Trimming left V 1 base short and J 4 bases short, with 16 bases between. In DNA form, the CDR3 reads TGCGCCAGCAGCCAAGGGCCCGCCCAGGGAGCCTATGGCTACACCTTC. Its translation is CASSQGPAQGAYGYTF.

This clonotype was counted only a few times. The rearrangement uses TRBV10-3 and TRBJ1-2, with 9 positions matching TRBD1. V was clipped by 6 bases and J by 10 bases; unmatched bases: 9. The germline CDR1 and CDR2 sequences are ENHRY and SYGVKD. The CDR3 extends over 13 amino acids. The CDR3 loop is CAIRPGQGLDYTF. CDR3 sequence (DNA): TGTGCCATCAGACCGGGACAGGGACTAGACTACACCTTC.

A few counts support this clonotype. The chain carries TRBV7-8 and TRBJ2-7, with 11 positions matching TRBD2. The ends lost 6 bases at V and 0 bases at J; junction bases unmatched: 4. The CDR3 runs to 15 residues. Germline loops: CDR1 SGHVS, CDR2 FQNEAQ. The CDR3 DNA sequence: TGTGCCAGCAGTCCTAGCGGGGGGTTCTCCTACGAGCAGTACTTC. The encoded protein is CASSPSGGFSYEQYF.

This clonotype was found a few times. The CDR3 reads CASSLVTGANEKLFF. CDR3 DNA sequence: TGTGCCAGCAGCTTAGTAACAGGGGCTAATGAAAAACTGTTTTTT. The J gene is TRBJ1-4, the V gene TRBV7-9; 7 positions agree with TRBD1. The V gene's germline CDR1 is SEHNR and CDR2 FQNEAQ (reference sequence). This CDR3 has 15 residues. J gave up 3 bases and V 1 base, and 2 bases lay outside the gene matches.

This clonotype was detected ten times or more. This sequence joins TRBV5-1 and TRBJ2-3; 9 bases fit TRBD2. The CDR3 extends over 15 amino acids. The germline V gene has CDR1 SGHRS and CDR2 YFSETQ. V lost 6 bases to trimming and J lost 2 bases; unmatched junction nucleotides: 7. CDR3 sequence reads: CASIPAGGSTDTQYF. Written as DNA, the CDR3 is TGCGCCAGCATCCCAGCGGGGGGCTCCACAGATACGCAGTATTTT. Filled out from reference TRBV5-1 and TRBJ2-3, the complete variable domain reads KAGVTQTPRYLIKTRGQQVTLSCSPISGHRSVSWYQQTPGQGLQFLFEYFSETQRNKGNFPGRFSGRQFSNSRSEMNVSTLELGDSALYLCASIPAGGSTDTQYFGPGTRLTVL.